This T cell receptor beta chain was sequenced for a study of vaccination effects on CD4 cells after COVID-19. Study background: PBMC cultures contained about 2 million cells per well, approximately 10 IU/ml IL-2 and roughly 10 ug/ml peptides. Notes on the study in general: No early post-infection timepoints were available in the study, which also included few convalescent patients. Nearly all vaccine-induced clones in healthy recipients recognized only SARS-CoV-2.

The CDR3 length is 15 residues. CDR1 MNHEY and CDR2 SVGAGI come from the germline V gene. The ends were cut back, 6 bases at V and 0 bases at J, with 15 bases in the middle. Worth noting for this clone: The antigen is not known.

A 10-day culture period preceded the isolation of CD4+ T cells. According to the study, vaccine recipients showed no prior SARS-CoV-2 infection and negative nucleocapsid antibodies. This table comes from immunoSEQ multiplex PCR, and its TCRdb copy is limited to in-frame clones, with some not included. The sample holds 30,000 or so clones, less than 85% seen once. The sample consisted of CD4+ T cells from PBMCs cultured without peptide, taken before COVID-19 vaccination. This receptor was identified in a human donor who received a COVID-19 vaccine. The rearrangement joins TRBV6-5 to TRBJ2-7; D might be TRBD2 (7 bases). The CDR3 DNA reads as TGTGCCAGCAGATCCGCGGGGGCCGACTCCTACGAGCAGTACTTC. This encodes CASRSAGADSYEQYF.